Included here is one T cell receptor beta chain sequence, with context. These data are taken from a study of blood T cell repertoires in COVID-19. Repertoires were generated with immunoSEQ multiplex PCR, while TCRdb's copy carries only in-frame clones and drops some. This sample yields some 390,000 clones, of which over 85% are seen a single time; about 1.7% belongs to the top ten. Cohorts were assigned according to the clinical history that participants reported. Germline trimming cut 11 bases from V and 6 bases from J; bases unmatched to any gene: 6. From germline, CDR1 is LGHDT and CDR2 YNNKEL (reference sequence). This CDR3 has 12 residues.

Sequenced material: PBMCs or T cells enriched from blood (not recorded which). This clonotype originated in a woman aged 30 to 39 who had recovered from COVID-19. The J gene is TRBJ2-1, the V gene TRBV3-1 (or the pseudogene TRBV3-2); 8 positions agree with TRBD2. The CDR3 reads CARRGVGNEQFF. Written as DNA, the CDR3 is TGTGCCCGGCGGGGGGTCGGCAATGAGCAGTTCTTC.